The TCR beta chain described here comes from a study of blood T cell repertoires in COVID-19. The wider study: T cells, B-cell-depleted T cells, or PBMCs provided the cDNA or gDNA that served as material.

Some clones are missing from TCRdb's copy, which holds only in-frame ones; the method was immunoSEQ multiplex PCR. The sample lists a few hundred thousand clones; around four fifths were seen once. Self-reported history from a screening survey and questionnaire set each donor's cohort. Germline V gene lookup returns CDR1 ENHRY and CDR2 SYGVKD. Unmatched junction bases numbered 8, after V lost 2 bases and J lost 4 bases. The CDR3 spans 16 residues. The chain recombines TRBV10-3 with TRBJ1-1; 9 positions match TRBD1. The receptor's source is a woman aged 50 to 60 who had recovered from COVID-19. What was sequenced was PBMCs or T cells enriched from blood (not recorded which). The CDR3 spells CAISEGRQGQGTEAFF. CDR3 nucleotides: TGTGCCATCAGTGAGGGGAGACAGGGACAGGGCACTGAAGCTTTCTTT.